The 23 T cell receptor beta chains listed next were all sequenced from one sample in a study of shared clonotypes between healthy human individuals. Naive CD8 populations comprised CD45RO-negative cells positively selected for CCR7, excluding terminally differentiated effector memory CD45RA+ cells. This table comes from immunoSEQ multiplex PCR, and its TCRdb copy is limited to in-frame clones, with some not included. The sample consists of more than 2 million clones, about 95% of them appearing once. Input material: naive CD8+ T cells sorted from blood. The origin of the receptors is a man younger than 35 in good health.

Notes on this clone: The identical CDR3 is also encoded by other nucleotide sequences in the sample. The chain joins TRBV7-6 to TRBJ2-7; 7 bases fit TRBD2. This CDR3 is built from 14 residues. Germline V gives CDR1 SGHVS, CDR2 FNYEAQ. The V gene end was trimmed by 1 base and the J gene end by 2 bases; junction bases not matched to a gene: 2. The CDR3: CASSLGGRAYEQYF. CDR3 coding DNA: TGTGCCAGCAGCTTAGGTGGGAGGGCCTACGAGCAGTACTTC.

The chain is built from TRBV5-3 and TRBJ2-3; 11 bases line up with TRBD2. TRBV5-3 is filed as an ORF, its function uncertain. This CDR3 has 18 amino acids. The J segment lost 1 base and the V segment lost 4 bases, leaving 11 bases of the junction unmatched. The CDR3 region has the DNA TGTGCCAGAAGCCGACGAGGGACTAGCGGAGGCTGCACAGATACGCAGTATTTT. Protein sequence: CARSRRGTSGGCTDTQYF.

The rearrangement links TRBV19 to TRBJ2-5, with D perhaps matching TRBD1 or TRBD2 (5 bases each). Trimming shortened V by 5 bases and J by 3 bases, and 13 bases separated the two germline ends. The CDR3 consists of 14 residues. The germline V gene has CDR1 LNHDA and CDR2 SQIVND (reference sequence). The CDR3 loop reads CASSLRDGKETQYF. Here the CDR3 DNA reads TGTGCCAGTAGTCTCCGGGACGGGAAAGAGACCCAGTACTTC.

This chain links TRBV5-1 with TRBJ2-7; 10 bases align to TRBD1. V trimming: 4 bases; J trimming: 6 bases; junction bases outside the gene matches: 19. The V gene's germline CDR1 is SGHRS and CDR2 YFSETQ. The CDR3 runs 18 residues. The CDR3 protein is CASSIRTGGQGLFFEQYF. In DNA, the CDR3 is TGCGCCAGCAGCATTAGGACAGGGGGACAAGGTCTTTTTTTCGAGCAGTACTTC.

The V and J genes are TRBV19 and TRBJ2-7; 7 bases match TRBD1. Germline V CDR1 and CDR2: LNHDA, SQIVND (reference sequence). Unmatched junction bases numbered 9, after V lost 8 bases and J lost 2 bases. There are 14 residues in the CDR3. CDR3 bases: TGTGCCAGTTGCGACAGGGAGAAGCCCTACGAGCAGTACTTC. Its protein product is CASCDREKPYEQYF.

The V and J genes are TRBV5-5 and TRBJ2-7, with a possible D match to TRBD1 (6 bases). The germline V gene encodes CDR1 SGHKS and CDR2 YYEKEE (reference sequence). V was cut by 4 bases and J by 2 bases, with 10 bases left in between. The CDR3 has 13 residues. The chain's CDR3 is CASSPGVAYEQYF. The CDR3 nucleotides are TGTGCCAGCAGCCCAGGGGTTGCCTACGAGCAGTACTTC.

This clone was detected only once. This chain joins TRBV5-6 and TRBJ2-3; weak D call: TRBD1 (5 bases). CDR3 length equals 16 residues. The V gene lost 4 bases and the J gene lost 2 bases, with 17 bases spanning the gap. Germline values: CDR1 SGHDT, CDR2 YYEEEE. The CDR3 region is CASSLLEQVNTDTQYF. Written as DNA, the CDR3 is TGTGCCAGCAGCCTTCTCGAACAGGTAAACACAGATACGCAGTATTTT. The variable domain in full, completed from reference TRBV5-6 and TRBJ2-3, reads DAGVTQSPTHLIKTRGQQVTLRCSPKSGHDTVSWYQQALGQGPQFIFQYYEEEERQRGNFPDRFSGHQFPNYSSELNVNALLLGDSALYLCASSLLEQVNTDTQYFGPGTRLTVL.

The V and J genes are TRBV7-3 and TRBJ2-3, with D perhaps being TRBD1 or TRBD2 (5 bases each). The V gene lost 4 bases and the J gene lost 5 bases, with 16 bases spanning the gap. Germline V CDR1 and CDR2: SGHTA, FQGTGA. There are 15 residues in the CDR3. The CDR3 DNA reads TGTGCCAGCAGCTCGGGGACCACCGGCCGAGATACGCAGTATTTT. Translation: CASSSGTTGRDTQYF.

The chain joins TRBV4-3 to TRBJ2-7; 11 bases are shared with TRBD1. The germline V gene encodes CDR1 LGHNA and CDR2 YSLEER. The V segment lost 1 base and the J segment 3 bases; nucleotides outside the gene matches: 2. The CDR3 has 15 amino acids. CDR3 amino acids: CASSQGTGGYYEQYF. CDR3 coding DNA: TGCGCCAGCAGCCAAGGGACAGGGGGCTACTACGAGCAGTACTTC.

The chain uses TRBV5-3 and TRBJ2-5; a possible D gene is TRBD1 (5 bases). TRBV5-3 is labeled an ORF, and its function is uncertain. The CDR3 has 16 residues. The ends were cut back, 0 bases at V and 2 bases at J, with 14 bases in the middle. The CDR3 bases are TGTGCCAGAAGCTTGGAGGGGCCTCGTGTGCAAGAGACCCAGTACTTC. Translated, it gives CARSLEGPRVQETQYF.

This sequence joins TRBV12-5 and TRBJ2-7; either TRBD1 or TRBD2 may fit D (5 bases each). This CDR3 has 11 amino acids. Per germline, CDR1 LGHNT and CDR2 FRNRAP. V lost 5 bases and J 7 bases, leaving 9 bases between the germline ends. The CDR3 reads CASGGGWEQYF. The CDR3 DNA sequence: TGTGCTAGTGGTGGGGGTTGGGAGCAGTACTTC.

This clone was recorded only once. This chain connects TRBV5-8 to TRBJ2-5, with unresolved D. The germline V gene has CDR1 SGHTS and CDR2 YDEGEE. The CDR3 runs to 13 residues. V lost 1 base to trimming and J lost 3 bases, with 7 bases between them. In DNA form, the CDR3 reads TGTGCCAGCAGCTTGTATGAAGAAGAGACCCAGTACTTC. Translating it yields CASSLYEEETQYF.

V is TRBV7-9 and J is TRBJ1-4, with 11 bases identical to TRBD1. Germline CDR1 reads SEHNR; CDR2 reads FQNEAQ (reference sequence). Losses at the gene ends were 1 base for V and 6 bases for J; bases not matched to a gene: 7. The CDR3 totals 17 residues. CDR3 region: CASSLDRSDRGHEKLFF. CDR3 nucleotides: TGTGCCAGCAGCTTAGACCGATCGGACAGGGGGCATGAAAAACTGTTTTTT.

The rearrangement joins TRBV10-1 to TRBJ1-5, with D possibly matching TRBD1 (6 bases). Germline assignment: CDR1 WNHNN and CDR2 SYGVQD (reference sequence). The CDR3 loop spans 13 amino acids. V was clipped by 7 bases and J by 4 bases, with 11 bases between them. The DNA for the CDR3 is TGCGCCAGCATGAACAGGGTAAATCAGCCCCAGCATTTT. Amino acids: CASMNRVNQPQHF.

The chain uses TRBV10-1 and TRBJ1-6; TRBD1 is a possible D gene (6 bases). Germline V gene data show CDR1 as WNHNN and CDR2 as SYGVQD (reference sequence). The CDR3 runs 16 residues. Trimming pared 6 bases from V and 9 bases from J, leaving 21 bases between. The CDR3 DNA reads TGCGCCAGCAGGGGTCCAGGGGACCCGCGGGGTTCACCCCTCCACTTT. Translation: CASRGPGDPRGSPLHF.

The V call is TRBV2, the J call TRBJ2-1, with unresolved D. Germline V gives CDR1 SNHLY, CDR2 FYNNEI. Trimming removed 6 bases at V and 5 bases at J, with 11 bases between. This CDR3 has 13 residues. The CDR3: CASSPHGHNEQFF. The CDR3 DNA sequence: TGTGCCAGCAGCCCACATGGGCACAATGAGCAGTTCTTC.

V usage is TRBV2 and J usage is TRBJ1-2; D remains ambiguous. The CDR3 spans 14 residues. Per germline, CDR1 SNHLY and CDR2 FYNNEI. Trimming took off 8 bases at V and 2 bases at J, with 15 bases between the two ends. CDR3 amino acids: CASLNLPGNYGYTF. CDR3 in DNA: TGTGCCAGCCTTAACCTTCCGGGGAACTATGGCTACACCTTC. The full variable domain, completed using reference TRBV2 and TRBJ1-2, is EPEVTQTPSHQVTQMGQEVILRCVPISNHLYFYWYRQILGQKVEFLVSFYNNEISEKSEIFDDQFSVERPDGSNFTLKIRSTKLEDSAMYFCASLNLPGNYGYTFGSGTRLTVV.

The chain joins TRBV5-1 to TRBJ2-1; 13 bases are shared with TRBD2. The junction had 6 bases not matched to a gene; V was cut back by 0 bases and J by 9 bases. Germline CDR1 SGHRS, CDR2 YFSETQ. This CDR3 comprises 16 residues. This chain's CDR3 is CASSLDGLAGVLEQFF. The CDR3 nucleotides read TGCGCCAGCAGCTTGGACGGACTAGCGGGAGTCCTTGAGCAGTTCTTC. The full variable domain, in which reference TRBV5-1 and TRBJ2-1 provide the parts outside the CDR3, is KAGVTQTPRYLIKTRGQQVTLSCSPISGHRSVSWYQQTPGQGLQFLFEYFSETQRNKGNFPGRFSGRQFSNSRSEMNVSTLELGDSALYLCASSLDGLAGVLEQFFGPGTRLTVL.

This chain connects TRBV9 to TRBJ2-1; D not resolved. Trimming shortened V by 4 bases and J by 5 bases, and 19 bases separated the two germline ends. The germline V gene encodes CDR1 SGDLS and CDR2 YYNGEE. This CDR3 is 16 amino acids long. The CDR3 protein is CASSTRSTKTNNEQFF. CDR3 DNA sequence: TGTGCCAGCAGCACCCGGAGCACTAAGACGAACAATGAGCAGTTCTTC.

This clone appeared a few times. Here the CDR3 reads CASSLPRGAVLSYEQYF. In DNA form, the CDR3 reads TGTGCCAGCAGCCTACCCAGGGGGGCAGTACTCTCCTACGAGCAGTACTTC. The chain has TRBV11-2 and TRBJ2-7; D possibly corresponds to TRBD1 (7 bases). Germline CDR1 SGHAT, CDR2 FQNNGV. V lost 5 bases, J lost 0 bases, and 20 bases lay in between. The CDR3 length is 17 residues.

Notes on this clone: Other DNA sequences in this specimen translate into the identical CDR3. This chain links TRBV9 with TRBJ2-3; D could derive from TRBD1 or TRBD2 (6 bases each). The length of the CDR3 is 13 residues. V dropped 7 bases and J dropped 3 bases, with 12 bases sitting between them. Germline values: CDR1 SGDLS, CDR2 YYNGEE. CDR3 sequence (DNA): TGTGCCAGCCGGGGGCAGGGTACAGATACGCAGTATTTT. Its translation: CASRGQGTDTQYF. Supplemented by reference TRBV9 and TRBJ2-3, the full variable domain reads DSGVTQTPKHLITATGQRVTLRCSPRSGDLSVYWYQQSLDQGLQFLIQYYNGEERAKGNILERFSAQQFPDLHSELNLSSLELGDSALYFCASRGQGTDTQYFGPGTRLTVL.

The genes are TRBV7-9 and TRBJ2-3; TRBD2 agrees at 8 bases. The CDR3 is 15 residues long. Germline lookup yields CDR1 SEHNR and CDR2 FQNEAQ (reference sequence). Trimming at V came to 0 bases and at J to 4 bases, leaving 3 bases not matched to a gene. In DNA form, the CDR3 reads TGTGCCAGCAGCTTAGCTACGGGAGGGTCAGATACGCAGTATTTT. Its protein is CASSLATGGSDTQYF.

Only one count was recorded for this clone. The V and J genes are TRBV28 and TRBJ1-2, with a weak D call TRBD1 (6 bases). V gave up 6 bases and J gave up 8 bases, with 19 bases separating them. In germline, CDR1 is MDHEN, CDR2 SYDVKM. The CDR3 is 14 amino acids. CDR3 residues: CASSSVGGGWGYTF. CDR3 bases: TGTGCCAGCAGCTCTGTCGGGGGCGGGTGGGGCTACACCTTC.